Sequencing of this TCR beta chain was carried out in a study of T cell changes during pregnancy in multiple sclerosis. Assay: immunoSEQ multiplex PCR; the TCRdb copy retains only in-frame clones and omits some. The table lists some 52,000 clones, around 94% of them singletons. This CDR3 contains 13 residues. V lost 7 bases, J lost 4 bases, and 6 bases stayed unmatched. In germline, CDR1 is MNHEY, CDR2 SMNVEV (reference sequence). The specimen comprised CD4+ T cells from peripheral blood mononuclear cells, sampled before pregnancy. This chain links TRBV27 with TRBJ1-1, with TRBD1 identical over 7 bases. The sequence derives from a female donor with multiple sclerosis, enrolled in a pregnancy study. The CDR3 is CASIEQGRTEAFF. Here the CDR3 DNA reads TGTGCCAGCATTGAACAGGGGCGCACTGAAGCTTTCTTT.